This T cell receptor beta chain is from a study of molecular identifiers for immune sequencing clone quantification. V gave up 1 base and J gave up 5 bases; unmatched junction bases: 5. Germline CDR1 is SGHAT and CDR2 is FQNNGV. This CDR3 comprises 14 residues. TCRdb re-called the PCR reads with MiXCR, one entry per CDR3 protein. The table includes about 640,000 distinct CDR3 sequences, about 20% detected once. In regard to this clonotype: Antigen: not known.

Study findings and constraints: Clones with over 20 RNA copies captured over 99% of effector molecules but under 1% of naive ones.

The chain combines TRBV11-2 with TRBJ2-7; 7 nucleotides align to TRBD1. Input material: naive CD8+ T cells from blood, with Jurkat cell RNA spiked in. Regarding subset: FACS-sorted CD8+CD4-CCR7+CD45RA+ naive T cells. The TCR was taken from a human donor in good health. Some libraries in this study had Jurkat cell RNA spiked in. The CDR3 loop is CASSLAGQVDEQYF. CDR3 bases: TGTGCCAGCAGCTTAGCTGGACAGGTTGACGAGCAGTACTTC.